This T cell receptor (beta chain) was documented in a study of CD8+CD57+ T cells in acquired aplastic anemia. The germline V gene has CDR1 SGHVS and CDR2 FNYEAQ. From its first to its last residue, the CDR3 has 9 amino acids. Patients selected for sequencing had displayed CD8+CD57+ cell expansion by flow cytometry. Severe acquired aplastic anemia was diagnosed in all patients. Overall study results and limits: Statistical testing detected no significant gap in CD8+ Simpson's diversity between patients and controls. Patients and controls were found to share twenty-nine CD8+ CDR3 sequences.

Remarks on this clonotype: Its specificity is unknown. Given the absence of the conserved phenylalanine or tryptophan at the CDR3 end, a read error is likely. The DNA is left out, because the CDR3 cannot be placed on it with certainty; the CDR3 is given as TCRdb lists it.

Genomic DNA constituted the template upon which TCR beta VDJ and CDR3 profiling was performed. One entry per CDR3 protein, called by TCRdb with MiXCR from the reads. The data contain approximately 160,000 distinct CDR3 sequences, 40% to 55% of them singletons. The chain links TRBV7-6 to TRBJ2-5. The clonotype originates from a human donor with aplastic anemia. Sequenced material: sorted CD4+, CD8+, or CD8+CD57+ T cells (not recorded which) from PBMCs. CDR3 protein: CASSLASTT.